A single sample gave rise to the 8 T cell receptor beta chains below, sequenced in a study of blood T cell repertoires in COVID-19. Assay: immunoSEQ multiplex PCR; the TCRdb copy retains only in-frame clones and omits some. Of about 200,000 clones in the sample, 89% were seen once. Sequencing used peripheral blood. The source of these receptors is a man between 60 and 75 years old who had recovered from COVID-19.

The chain recombines TRBV7-9 with TRBJ1-4; D is possibly TRBD1 (6 bases). Germline V CDR1 and CDR2: SEHNR, FQNEAQ (reference sequence). The CDR3 length is 16 residues. V was pared by 4 bases and J by 7 bases, with 19 bases between. In DNA, the CDR3 is TGTGCCAGCAGCTCAACTCCGGGACAAGGGGGTGAAAAACTGTTTTTT. It codes for CASSSTPGQGGEKLFF.

The genes are TRBV10-3 and TRBJ2-1, with 8 bases lining up with TRBD1. Looked up from germline, CDR1 is ENHRY and CDR2 is SYGVKD. There are 15 residues in the CDR3. V lost 8 bases to trimming and J lost 4 bases; unmatched junction nucleotides: 10. In DNA, the CDR3 is TGTGCCATCGGAGGCGGACAGGGATCATACAATGAGCAGTTCTTC. This translates into CAIGGGQGSYNEQFF.

The chain links TRBV19 to TRBJ2-7; 9 nucleotides agree with TRBD2. Germline lookup yields CDR1 LNHDA and CDR2 SQIVND (reference sequence). This CDR3 has 15 residues. With V trimmed by 5 bases and J by 0 bases, 5 bases remained unmatched. The CDR3 is CASSGGLAYSYEQYF. CDR3 DNA sequence: TGTGCCAGTAGTGGGGGACTAGCCTACTCCTACGAGCAGTACTTC.

The chain recombines TRBV5-6 with TRBJ1-5; 10 bases fit TRBD1. This CDR3 is 16 amino acids long. Germline-derived CDR1 and CDR2 are SGHDT and YYEEEE. J lost 2 bases, V lost 5 bases, and 7 bases had no gene match. In DNA form, the CDR3 reads TGTGCCAGCAGTTGGACAGGGGGGACGGGCAATCAGCCCCAGCATTTT. This codes for CASSWTGGTGNQPQHF.

This clone was found once. The chain uses TRBV27 and TRBJ2-7; 12 bases are a match to TRBD2. Germline trimming cut 5 bases from V and 6 bases from J; bases unmatched to any gene: 17. There are 18 residues in the CDR3. The germline gives CDR1 MNHEY, CDR2 SMNVEV (reference sequence). For the CDR3, the DNA is TGTGCCAGCAGTGCCCCGGGACTAGCGGGCGGAATGGGAGGCGAGCAGTACTTC. Amino acids: CASSAPGLAGGMGGEQYF.

The rearrangement links TRBV6-2 or TRBV6-3 to TRBJ1-3, with a possible D match to TRBD1 (6 bases). The germline V gene encodes CDR1 MNHEY and CDR2 SVGEGT. V lost 6 bases to trimming and J lost 0 bases, with 12 bases between them. The CDR3 totals 15 residues. The CDR3 DNA follows: TGTGCCAGCAGCTCGACAGGACGCTCTGGAAACACCATATATTTT. This codes for CASSSTGRSGNTIYF.

V is TRBV27 and J is TRBJ1-1, with 7 bases aligning to TRBD1. The CDR3 is made up of 15 amino acids. Germline V gives CDR1 MNHEY, CDR2 SMNVEV (reference sequence). V was pared by 6 bases and J by 3 bases, with 10 bases of the junction left unmatched. The CDR3 nucleotides read TGTGCCAGCAGACCGGACAGGCAAAGAGACACTGAAGCTTTCTTT. This codes for CASRPDRQRDTEAFF.

With regard to this clone: The same CDR3 also results from other DNA sequences found in this sample. The chain couples TRBV28 to TRBJ1-5, with D maybe TRBD1 (5 bases). The CDR3 loop spans 15 amino acids. Germline V gene lookup returns CDR1 MDHEN and CDR2 SYDVKM. Trimming shortened V by 4 bases and J by 4 bases, and 14 bases separated the two germline ends. CDR3 in DNA: TGTGCCAGCAGTTCAGGAGGGGAGGGGAATCAGCCCCAGCATTTT. Its protein product is CASSSGGEGNQPQHF. Using reference TRBV28 and TRBJ1-5 for the parts outside the CDR3, the full variable domain is DVKVTQSSRYLVKRTGEKVFLECVQDMDHENMFWYRQDPGLGLRLIYFSYDVKMKEKGDIPEGYSVSREKKERFSLILESASTNQTSMYLCASSSGGEGNQPQHFGDGTRLSIL.